A selection of T cell receptor beta chains follows, all from one sample in a study of blood T cell repertoires in COVID-19. Clones were sequenced by immunoSEQ multiplex PCR, and TCRdb holds only the in-frame ones, with some missing. The table includes about 210,000 clones, 80% to 90% detected once. The sequenced sample consisted of peripheral blood. The receptors stem from a woman in her thirties or forties with active or convalescent COVID-19. CDR3s include the opening cysteine and the closing phenylalanine or tryptophan. The D gene is left open where the match is weak. Size is stated for part of the rows, as once, few or many counts, or as a class when the clone is expanded.

j_gene | v_gene | abundance | len | d_gene | CDR3aa | CDR3nt
TRBJ1-6 | TRBV7-3 | few | 14 | TRBD1 | CASSNDRVNSPLHF | TGTGCCAGCAGCAACGACAGGGTCAATTCACCCCTCCACTTT
TRBJ1-1 | TRBV19 | - | 15 | TRBD1 | CASSIRGPMNTEAFF | TGTGCCAGTAGTATCAGGGGGCCAATGAACACTGAAGCTTTCTTT
TRBJ1-4 | TRBV5-4 | - | 15 | TRBD1 | CASSLSGQGQEKLFF | TGTGCCAGCAGCCTTTCGGGACAGGGACAGGAAAAACTGTTTTTT
TRBJ1-2 | TRBV9 | - | 14 | - | CASSRDWARYGYTF | TGTGCCAGCAGCCGGGACTGGGCCCGGTATGGCTACACCTTC
TRBJ2-6 | TRBV10-3 | - | 13 | - | CAISGPGANVLTF | TGTGCCATCAGTGGGCCAGGGGCCAACGTCCTGACTTTC
TRBJ2-1 | TRBV2 | many | 13 | TRBD1 | CASSRDRENEQFF | TGTGCCAGCAGTCGGGACAGGGAAAATGAGCAGTTCTTC
TRBJ1-5 | TRBV19 | - | 16 | - | CASRLIGGVSNQPQHF | TGTGCCAGTAGATTGATCGGGGGGGTTAGCAATCAGCCCCAGCATTTT
TRBJ2-2 | TRBV7-7 | - | 15 | TRBD2 | CASSLGLAESGELFF | TGTGCTAGCAGCTTAGGTCTAGCGGAAAGCGGGGAGCTGTTTTTT
TRBJ1-1 | TRBV30 | - | 14 | TRBD1 | CAWRGTGKDTEAFF | TGTGCCTGGAGGGGGACAGGGAAGGACACTGAAGCTTTCTTT
TRBJ1-2 | TRBV6-5 | - | 15 | - | CASSYGGGTHRGYTF | TGTGCCAGCAGTTACGGGGGGGGGACTCATCGTGGCTACACCTTC
TRBJ1-1 | TRBV3-1/TRBV3-2 | - | 17 | - | CASSPGASGPGDTEAFF | TGTGCCAGCAGCCCCGGGGCTAGCGGGCCGGGGGACACTGAAGCTTTCTTT